The 11 T cell receptor beta chains given below trace back to one sample, sequenced in a study of blood T cell repertoires in COVID-19. Generated by immunoSEQ multiplex PCR, the TCRdb table keeps only in-frame clones and is missing some. The sample lists about 110,000 clones, roughly 90% occurring once. The sequencing input was peripheral blood. These receptors were taken from a man between 40 and 49 years old with active or convalescent COVID-19.

This clone was recorded once. The chain joins TRBV28 to TRBJ2-4; the D gene is possibly TRBD2 (6 bases). Germline V gene lookup returns CDR1 MDHEN and CDR2 SYDVKM. This CDR3 comprises 15 residues. V was cut by 4 bases and J by 0 bases, with 10 bases left in between. CDR3 coding DNA: TGTGCCAGCAGTTACGGGGGAATAGCCAAAAACATTCAGTACTTC. It is translated as CASSYGGIAKNIQYF.

The chain combines TRBV10-3 with TRBJ1-1; D is uncertain. Per germline, CDR1 ENHRY and CDR2 SYGVKD. V dropped 6 bases and J dropped 1 base, with 12 bases sitting between them. The CDR3 extends over 14 amino acids. The CDR3 sequence: CAISQGGRNTEAFF. The CDR3 DNA reads as TGTGCCATCAGCCAAGGCGGGAGGAACACTGAAGCTTTCTTT.

The genes are TRBV7-2 and TRBJ2-5, with TRBD2 identical over 12 bases. The CDR3 sequence is 15 residues long. CDR1 is SGHTA, CDR2 FQGNSA, per germline. The ends lost 4 bases at V and 2 bases at J; junction bases unmatched: 2. Here the CDR3 DNA reads TGTGCCAGCAGCTCCGGACTAGCGGGACAAGAGACCCAGTACTTC. Translation gives CASSSGLAGQETQYF.

This chain links TRBV6-5 with TRBJ1-1; tentatively, D is TRBD1 (5 bases). The CDR3 has 12 amino acids. Germline CDR1 and CDR2: MNHEY and SVGAGI. V was trimmed by 7 bases and J by 5 bases, leaving 11 bases between them. Here the CDR3 reads CASIGGGTEAFF. In nucleotides, the CDR3 is TGTGCCAGCATCGGGGGTGGTACTGAAGCTTTCTTT.

The genes are TRBV2 and TRBJ2-2; D is uncertain. The CDR3 totals 16 residues. CDR1 is SNHLY and CDR2 is FYNNEI in the germline V gene. V lost 6 bases and J 6 bases, leaving 20 bases between the germline ends. In DNA, the CDR3 is TGTGCCAGCAGCTGGAGACCATCTGATGAAGCCGGGGAGCTGTTTTTT. It encodes CASSWRPSDEAGELFF.

This CDR3 is CASSLVRAPTYEQYF. The CDR3, as DNA: TGTGCCAGCAGCTTAGTCAGGGCCCCTACCTACGAGCAGTACTTC. The V call is TRBV7-9, the J call TRBJ2-7; the D gene is possibly TRBD1 (5 bases). The CDR3 runs 15 residues. Germline CDR1 reads SEHNR; CDR2 reads FQNEAQ (reference sequence). Deletions cut 1 base from V and 2 bases from J, with 12 bases between.

V and J are TRBV19 and TRBJ1-5; D not resolved. Per germline, CDR1 LNHDA and CDR2 SQIVND (reference sequence). Trimming cost V 3 bases and J 0 bases, with 12 bases left between them. The CDR3 is 16 amino acids. CDR3 DNA: TGTGCCAGTAGTATGATGGGCCTATATAGCAATCAGCCCCAGCATTTT. Its translation: CASSMMGLYSNQPQHF.

The chain is built from TRBV4-3 and TRBJ2-7; no clear D gene. The CDR3 has 13 amino acids. The ends were cut back, 0 bases at V and 4 bases at J, with 7 bases in the middle. Germline CDR1 LGHNA, CDR2 YSLEER. The CDR3 sequence: CASSQDSQYEQYF. CDR3 DNA: TGCGCCAGCAGCCAAGATTCACAGTACGAGCAGTACTTC.

The V and J genes are TRBV9 and TRBJ2-1; TRBD2 aligns across 8 bases. V was clipped by 3 bases and J by 3 bases; unmatched bases: 8. Germline V gene sequence: CDR1 SGDLS, CDR2 YYNGEE. The CDR3 is made up of 16 amino acids. The CDR3 reads CASSAVLAAVYNEQFF. The CDR3 DNA reads as TGTGCCAGCAGCGCCGTACTAGCGGCCGTCTACAATGAGCAGTTCTTC.

This chain connects TRBV27 to TRBJ2-5; a weak D match, TRBD1 (6 bases). This CDR3 is built from 14 residues. Germline V gene lookup returns CDR1 MNHEY and CDR2 SMNVEV (reference sequence). Trimming removed 2 bases at V and 2 bases at J, with 9 bases between. CDR3 residues: CASSLLGQQETQYF. In DNA, the CDR3 is TGTGCCAGCAGTTTACTAGGACAGCAAGAGACCCAGTACTTC.

This chain uses TRBV28 with TRBJ1-2; no clear D. V was cut by 7 bases and J by 3 bases, with 6 bases left in between. Germline V gene data show CDR1 as MDHEN and CDR2 as SYDVKM. This CDR3 is 11 amino acids long. Written as DNA, the CDR3 is TGTGCCAGCACCACTTACTATGGCTACACCTTC. This encodes CASTTYYGYTF.